The clone carrying this T cell receptor (beta chain) appeared many times. One entry per CDR3 protein, called by TCRdb with MiXCR from the 5' RACE reads. The sample has about 46,000 distinct CDR3 sequences, 1.9% seen once. This sample was taken from a study of neurological immune-mediated disorders. Whole-study context: Secondary progressive disease was present in 3, and relapsing-remitting disease in around 31, of the 34 multiple sclerosis patients.

Germline-derived CDR1 and CDR2 are SEHNR and FQNEAQ (reference sequence). The CDR3 covers 12 residues. The germline V and J ends were trimmed by 3 bases and 8 bases, with 8 bases remaining between them. It was from 2 million PBMCs stored at -80 C that the unsorted libraries were obtained. The sequence derives from a woman in her thirties or forties with multiple sclerosis. The specimen sequenced was PBMCs. This chain joins TRBV7-9 and TRBJ1-5; no clear D gene. This CDR3 is CASSFGIEPQHF. The CDR3 nucleotides are TGTGCCAGCAGCTTCGGGATCGAGCCCCAGCATTTT.